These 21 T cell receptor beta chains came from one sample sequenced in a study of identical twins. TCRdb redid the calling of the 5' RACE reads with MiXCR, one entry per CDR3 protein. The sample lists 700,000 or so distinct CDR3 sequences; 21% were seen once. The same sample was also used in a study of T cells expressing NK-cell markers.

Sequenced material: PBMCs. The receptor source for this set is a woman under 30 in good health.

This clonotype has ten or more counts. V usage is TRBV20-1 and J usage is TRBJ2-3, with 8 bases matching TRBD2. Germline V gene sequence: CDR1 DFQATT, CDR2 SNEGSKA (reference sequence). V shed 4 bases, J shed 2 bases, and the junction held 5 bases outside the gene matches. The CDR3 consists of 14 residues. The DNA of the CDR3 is TGCAGTGCTACCGGAGCGGGGGCCACAGATACGCAGTATTTT. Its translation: CSATGAGATDTQYF.

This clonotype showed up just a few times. CDR3 in amino acids: CSASGNSYTEAFF. The CDR3 nucleotides are TGCAGTGCTAGTGGAAACAGCTACACTGAAGCTTTCTTT. The V gene is TRBV20-1, the J gene TRBJ1-1; no firm D call. V shed 3 bases and J shed 3 bases, with 11 bases lying between them. Germline V CDR1 and CDR2: DFQATT, SNEGSKA (reference sequence). The CDR3 extends over 13 amino acids.

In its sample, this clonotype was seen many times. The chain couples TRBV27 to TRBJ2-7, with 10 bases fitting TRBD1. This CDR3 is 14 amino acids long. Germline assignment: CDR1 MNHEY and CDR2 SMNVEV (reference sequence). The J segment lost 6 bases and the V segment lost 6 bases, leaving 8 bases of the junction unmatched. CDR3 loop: CASRKDRGSSEQYF. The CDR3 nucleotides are TGTGCCAGCAGGAAGGACAGGGGGTCGAGCGAGCAGTACTTC.

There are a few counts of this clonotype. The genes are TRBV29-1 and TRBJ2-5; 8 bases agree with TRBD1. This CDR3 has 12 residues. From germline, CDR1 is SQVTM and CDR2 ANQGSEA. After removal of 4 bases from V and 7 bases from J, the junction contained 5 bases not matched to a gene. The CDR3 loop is CSVGAGGMTQYF. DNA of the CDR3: TGCAGCGTTGGCGCAGGGGGCATGACCCAGTACTTC.

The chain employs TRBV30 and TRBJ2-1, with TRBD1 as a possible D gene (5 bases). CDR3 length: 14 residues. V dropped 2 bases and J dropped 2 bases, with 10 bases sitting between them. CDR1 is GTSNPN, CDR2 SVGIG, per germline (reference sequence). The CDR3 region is CAWSRQDTYNEQFF. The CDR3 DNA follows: TGTGCCTGGAGTAGGCAGGACACCTACAATGAGCAGTTCTTC.

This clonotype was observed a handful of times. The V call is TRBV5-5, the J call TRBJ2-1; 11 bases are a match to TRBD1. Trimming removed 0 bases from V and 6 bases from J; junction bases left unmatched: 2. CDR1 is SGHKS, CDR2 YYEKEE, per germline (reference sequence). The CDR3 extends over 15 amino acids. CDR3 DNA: TGTGCCAGCAGCTTGGCGGGACAGGGGGTCAATGAGCAGTTCTTC. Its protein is CASSLAGQGVNEQFF.

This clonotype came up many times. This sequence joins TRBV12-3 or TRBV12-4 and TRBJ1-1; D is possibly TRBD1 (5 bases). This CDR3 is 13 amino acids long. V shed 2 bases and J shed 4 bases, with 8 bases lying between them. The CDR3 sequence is CASSLKGSTEAFF. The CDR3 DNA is TGTGCCAGCAGTTTAAAGGGGAGCACTGAAGCTTTCTTT.

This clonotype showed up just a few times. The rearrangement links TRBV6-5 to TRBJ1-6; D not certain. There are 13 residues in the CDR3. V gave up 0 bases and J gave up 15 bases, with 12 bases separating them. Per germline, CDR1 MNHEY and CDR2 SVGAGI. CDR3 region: CASSYSGATHLHF. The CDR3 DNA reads TGTGCCAGCAGTTACTCTGGTGCTACTCACCTCCACTTT.

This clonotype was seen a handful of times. CDR3 loop: CASSGGRDNYNEQFF. The DNA for the CDR3 is TGTGCCAGCAGCGGTGGACGGGATAACTACAATGAGCAGTTCTTC. The chain carries TRBV13 and TRBJ2-1, with D perhaps TRBD2 (5 bases). Trimming removed 5 bases from V and 3 bases from J, with 14 bases in between. This CDR3 comprises 15 residues. CDR1 PRHDT and CDR2 FYEKMQ come from the germline V gene (reference sequence).

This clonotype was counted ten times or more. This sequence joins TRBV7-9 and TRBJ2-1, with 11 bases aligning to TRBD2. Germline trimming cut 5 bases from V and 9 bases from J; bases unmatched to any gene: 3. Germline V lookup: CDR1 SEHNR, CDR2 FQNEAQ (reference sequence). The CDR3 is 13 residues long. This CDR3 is CASSRSGGGEQFF. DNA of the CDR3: TGTGCCAGCAGCCGTAGCGGGGGGGGTGAGCAGTTCTTC.

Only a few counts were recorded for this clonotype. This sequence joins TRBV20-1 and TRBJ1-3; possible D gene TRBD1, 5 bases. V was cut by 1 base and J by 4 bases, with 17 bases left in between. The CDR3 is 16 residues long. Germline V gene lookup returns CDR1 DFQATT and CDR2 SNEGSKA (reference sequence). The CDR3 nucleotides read TGCAGTGCTAGAGGAAATGTTGGGGGGAGCGGAAACACCATATATTTT. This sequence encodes CSARGNVGGSGNTIYF.

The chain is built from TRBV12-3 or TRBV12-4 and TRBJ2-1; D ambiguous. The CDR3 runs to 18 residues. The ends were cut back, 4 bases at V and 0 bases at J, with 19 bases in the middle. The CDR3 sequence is CASSSYSGYLSSYNEQFF. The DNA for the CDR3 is TGTGCCAGCAGTTCTTACTCAGGATACCTCAGCTCCTACAATGAGCAGTTCTTC.

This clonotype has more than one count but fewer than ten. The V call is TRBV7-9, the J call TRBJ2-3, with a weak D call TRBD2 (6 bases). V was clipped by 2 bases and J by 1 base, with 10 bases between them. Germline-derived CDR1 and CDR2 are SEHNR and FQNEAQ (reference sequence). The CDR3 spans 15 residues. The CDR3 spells CASSLPWEGTDTQYF. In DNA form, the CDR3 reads TGTGCCAGCAGCTTACCCTGGGAGGGCACAGATACGCAGTATTTT.

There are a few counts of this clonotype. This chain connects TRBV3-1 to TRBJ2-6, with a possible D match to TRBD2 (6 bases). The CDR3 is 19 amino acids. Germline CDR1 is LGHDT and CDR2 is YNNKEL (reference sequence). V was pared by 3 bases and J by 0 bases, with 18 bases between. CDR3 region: CASSHLNREINSGANVLTF. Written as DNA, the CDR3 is TGTGCCAGCAGCCATCTAAACCGGGAGATCAACTCTGGGGCCAACGTCCTGACTTTC.

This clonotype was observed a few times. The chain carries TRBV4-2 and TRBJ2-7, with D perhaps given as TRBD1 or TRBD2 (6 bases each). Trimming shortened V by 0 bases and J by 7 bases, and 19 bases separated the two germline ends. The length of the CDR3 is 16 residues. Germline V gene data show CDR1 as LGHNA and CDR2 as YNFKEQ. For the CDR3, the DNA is TGTGCCAGCAGCCAAGATCAAGGGGGGCAGTTTCGGGAGCAGTACTTC. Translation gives CASSQDQGGQFREQYF.

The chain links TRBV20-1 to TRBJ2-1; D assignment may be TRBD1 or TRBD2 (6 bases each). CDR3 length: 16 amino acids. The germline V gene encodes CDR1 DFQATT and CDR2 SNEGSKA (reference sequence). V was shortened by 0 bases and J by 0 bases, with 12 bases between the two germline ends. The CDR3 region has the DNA TGCAGTGCTAGAGATAGTCGGGGGCTCTCCTACAATGAGCAGTTCTTC. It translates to CSARDSRGLSYNEQFF.

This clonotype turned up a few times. The CDR3 protein is CASSVRADSYEQYF. Here the CDR3 DNA reads TGTGCCAGCAGTGTCCGGGCAGATTCCTACGAGCAGTACTTC. The J gene is TRBJ2-7, the V gene TRBV6-1; no clear D. Germline CDR1 MNHNS, CDR2 SASEGT. CDR3 length: 14 amino acids. Trimming took 4 bases from V and 1 from J, leaving 11 bases between them.

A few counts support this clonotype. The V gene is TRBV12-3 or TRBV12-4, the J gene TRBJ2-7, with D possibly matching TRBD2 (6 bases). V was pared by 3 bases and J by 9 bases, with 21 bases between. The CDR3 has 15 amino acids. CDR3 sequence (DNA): TGTGCCAGCAGTTTGCGGGAACAGTGGGGGTCCGGGCAGTACTTC. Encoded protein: CASSLREQWGSGQYF.

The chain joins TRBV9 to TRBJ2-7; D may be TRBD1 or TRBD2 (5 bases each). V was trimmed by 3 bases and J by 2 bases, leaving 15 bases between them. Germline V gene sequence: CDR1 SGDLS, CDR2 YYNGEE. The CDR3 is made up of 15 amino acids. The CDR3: CASSAPSGTPYEQYF. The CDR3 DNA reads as TGTGCCAGCAGCGCCCCCTCCGGGACCCCCTACGAGCAGTACTTC. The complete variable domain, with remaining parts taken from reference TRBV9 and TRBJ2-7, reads DSGVTQTPKHLITATGQRVTLRCSPRSGDLSVYWYQQSLDQGLQFLIQYYNGEERAKGNILERFSAQQFPDLHSELNLSSLELGDSALYFCASSAPSGTPYEQYFGPGTRLTVT.

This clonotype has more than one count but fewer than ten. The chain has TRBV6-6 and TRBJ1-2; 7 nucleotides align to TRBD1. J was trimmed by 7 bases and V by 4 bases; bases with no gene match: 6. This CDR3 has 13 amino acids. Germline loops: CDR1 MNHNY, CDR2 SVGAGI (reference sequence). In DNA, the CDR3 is TGTGCCAGCAGTTCCCGACAGGGCGTTGGCTACACCTTC. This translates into CASSSRQGVGYTF.

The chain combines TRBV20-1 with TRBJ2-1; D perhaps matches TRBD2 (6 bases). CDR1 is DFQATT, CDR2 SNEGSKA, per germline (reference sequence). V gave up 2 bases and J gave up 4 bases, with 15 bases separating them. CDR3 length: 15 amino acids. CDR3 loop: CSARWMEGSYNEQFF. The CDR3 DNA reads TGCAGTGCTAGATGGATGGAGGGAAGTTACAATGAGCAGTTCTTC.